This T cell receptor beta chain was observed in a study of blood T cell repertoires in COVID-19. Study-level information: Whether acute or convalescent, the COVID-19 samples came from the United States, Italy and Spain. T cells, B-cell-depleted T cells, or PBMCs supplied cDNA or gDNA.

Clones were read by immunoSEQ multiplex PCR, and TCRdb kept only the in-frame ones, dropping some. The sample yields 97,000 or so clones, 91% seen once. V dropped 3 bases and J dropped 4 bases, with 7 bases sitting between them. Germline V gene data show CDR1 as SGHRS and CDR2 as YFSETQ. This CDR3 has 12 residues. Sequencing was done on a sample of peripheral blood. The chain employs TRBV5-1 and TRBJ1-1, with D uncertain. The clonotype was recovered from a man aged 18 to 30 with acute or convalescent COVID-19. DNA of the CDR3: TGCGCCAGCAGCTACGAGGGCACTGAAGCTTTCTTT. This gives the protein CASSYEGTEAFF.